The text below deals with one T cell receptor beta chain. This entry is derived from a study of blood T cell repertoires in COVID-19. Study in general: Specimens from acute and convalescent COVID-19 originated in the United States, Italy and Spain. The cDNA or gDNA used as material had been derived from T cells, B-cell-depleted T cells, or PBMCs.

The J segment lost 8 bases and the V segment lost 0 bases, leaving 24 bases of the junction unmatched. CDR1 GTSNPN and CDR2 SVGIG come from the germline V gene (reference sequence). This CDR3 comprises 20 residues. Method: immunoSEQ multiplex PCR; TCRdb's copy keeps in-frame clones and lacks some. The sample has just over 40,000 clones; approximately 83% are singletons. This TCR derives from a woman aged 60-75 years with acute or convalescent COVID-19. The specimen was peripheral blood. J is TRBJ2-2 and V is TRBV30; TRBD1 agrees at 7 bases. The CDR3 sequence is CAWSVRGQSFGTGIQGELFF. As DNA, the CDR3 is TGTGCCTGGAGTGTACGGGGACAGTCCTTCGGTACAGGTATTCAAGGGGAGCTGTTTTTT.